The next 21 T cell receptor beta chains were all read from a single sample in a study of blood T cell repertoires in COVID-19. Libraries were prepared by immunoSEQ multiplex PCR; TCRdb keeps only in-frame clonotypes and omits some of them. Seen here are 200,000 to 300,000 clones, about 87% observed once, and the top ten hold over 3.5%. Sequenced: peripheral blood. These receptors were collected from a woman aged 35 to 49 with acute or convalescent COVID-19.

V gene TRBV6-4 combines with J gene TRBJ2-3; D is unresolved. The CDR3 runs to 14 residues. The germline V gene encodes CDR1 MRHNA and CDR2 SNTAGT. V lost 2 bases, J lost 0 bases, and 6 bases lay in between. This CDR3 is CASSDQTSTDTQYF. CDR3 coding DNA: TGTGCCAGCAGTGACCAAACTAGCACAGATACGCAGTATTTT.

The chain joins TRBV7-2 to TRBJ1-1; 7 nucleotides match TRBD1. Germline CDR1 is SGHTA and CDR2 is FQGNSA. V shed 4 bases, J shed 8 bases, and the junction held 7 bases outside the gene matches. This CDR3 region has 13 residues. CDR3 amino acids: CASSSGQVREAFF. CDR3 nucleotides: TGTGCCAGCAGCTCAGGACAGGTGAGGGAAGCTTTCTTT.

The rearrangement links TRBV5-6 to TRBJ2-7; the D gene is possibly TRBD2 (6 bases). The V and J ends lost 0 bases and 4 bases respectively, with 8 bases between them. CDR1 is SGHDT, CDR2 YYEEEE, per germline. The CDR3 runs to 13 residues. CDR3 nucleotides: TGTGCCAGCAGCTTGGTGCGGGGATACGAGCAGTACGTC. Translated, it gives CASSLVRGYEQYV.

The V and J genes are TRBV2 and TRBJ1-2, with 12 bases fitting TRBD1. The CDR3 extends over 18 amino acids. V was clipped by 0 bases and J by 5 bases; unmatched bases: 10. Germline CDR1 is SNHLY and CDR2 is FYNNEI. CDR3 residues: CASSEATGQGARRYGYTF. CDR3 DNA: TGTGCCAGCAGTGAAGCGACGGGACAGGGGGCGCGGAGGTATGGCTACACCTTC. The full variable domain, in which reference TRBV2 and TRBJ1-2 provide the parts outside the CDR3, is EPEVTQTPSHQVTQMGQEVILRCVPISNHLYFYWYRQILGQKVEFLVSFYNNEISEKSEIFDDQFSVERPDGSNFTLKIRSTKLEDSAMYFCASSEATGQGARRYGYTFGSGTRLTVV.

This rearrangement joins TRBV11-1 to TRBJ1-1; a weak D match, TRBD1 (5 bases). Germline V gene lookup returns CDR1 SGHAT and CDR2 FQDESV (reference sequence). V lost 3 bases, J lost 3 bases, and 14 bases lay in between. CDR3 size: 15 residues. CDR3 bases: TGTGCCAGCAGCTTTGGGGGGGAGACCTACACTGAAGCTTTCTTT. This sequence encodes CASSFGGETYTEAFF. Using reference TRBV11-1 and TRBJ1-1 for the parts outside the CDR3, the full variable domain is EAEVAQSPRYKITEKSQAVAFWCDPISGHATLYWYRQILGQGPELLVQFQDESVVDDSQLPKDRFSAERLKGVDSTLKIQPAELGDSAMYLCASSFGGETYTEAFFGQGTRLTVV.

The gene calls are TRBV21-1 and TRBJ1-5; the table assigns TRBD1, which was not confirmed against the DNA. TRBV21-1 is a pseudogene locus. The CDR3 sequence is 13 residues long. This CDR3 reads CASNGTVNQPQHF. Here the CDR3 DNA reads TGTGCCAGCAACGGGACAGTTAATCAGCCCCAGCATTTT.

The chain combines TRBV9 with TRBJ1-1, with D possibly being TRBD1 (5 bases). The CDR3 is 13 residues long. Germline V CDR1 and CDR2: SGDLS, YYNGEE. With 6 bases removed from V and 0 bases from J, the gap between germline ends came to 9 bases. CDR3 sequence reads: CASNRILNTEAFF. DNA of the CDR3: TGTGCCAGCAACAGGATTTTGAACACTGAAGCTTTCTTT.

V gene TRBV6-5 combines with J gene TRBJ1-2, with D unresolved. Germline values: CDR1 MNHEY, CDR2 SVGAGI. The CDR3 has 13 residues. Trimming left V 5 bases short and J 4 bases short, with 11 bases between. Here the CDR3 reads CASSRNSIYGYTF. DNA of the CDR3: TGTGCCAGCAGTAGGAACAGCATCTATGGCTACACCTTC.

The gene calls are TRBV29-1 and TRBJ1-1; 7 bases align to TRBD1. The trim removed 6 bases at V and 8 bases at J, leaving 9 bases unmatched. Germline V gene sequence: CDR1 SQVTM, CDR2 ANQGSEA. The CDR3 runs 12 residues. The CDR3 nucleotides read TGCAGCGTGAAAGCCGACAGGGTAGAAGCTTTCTTT. Translating gives CSVKADRVEAFF. The full variable domain, completed using reference TRBV29-1 and TRBJ1-1, is SAVISQKPSRDICQRGTSLTIQCQVDSQVTMMFWYRQQPGQSLTLIATANQGSEATYESGFVIDKFPISRPNLTFSTLTVSNMSPEDSSIYLCSVKADRVEAFFGQGTRLTVV.

The rearrangement links TRBV27 to TRBJ2-1; a weak D match, TRBD1 (5 bases). CDR3 length equals 14 residues. Germline CDR1 MNHEY, CDR2 SMNVEV (reference sequence). V dropped 9 bases and J dropped 2 bases, with 14 bases sitting between them. CDR3 sequence (DNA): TGTGCCAGTAATTTCAGGGCGGCCTACAATGAGCAGTTCTTC. Residues: CASNFRAAYNEQFF.

The chain links TRBV28 to TRBJ2-3, with D possibly TRBD1 on 6 matching bases. V was trimmed by 2 bases and J by 7 bases, leaving 16 bases between them. Germline V lookup: CDR1 MDHEN, CDR2 SYDVKM. The CDR3 is 15 amino acids. This chain's CDR3 is CASSLGGQVSHTQYF. In DNA, the CDR3 is TGTGCCAGCAGTTTAGGGGGCCAGGTATCTCATACGCAGTATTTT.

V is TRBV24-1 and J is TRBJ2-5; 7 nucleotides match TRBD1. Losses at the gene ends were 4 bases for V and 0 bases for J; bases not matched to a gene: 7. The CDR3 loop spans 16 amino acids. The V gene's germline CDR1 is KGHDR and CDR2 SFDVKD. The CDR3 coding sequence is TGTGCCACCAGTGACTATCTAGGGACAGACCAAGAGACCCAGTACTTC. This translates into CATSDYLGTDQETQYF.

This clone was seen a single time. This chain uses TRBV21-1 with TRBJ2-2; the listed D gene, TRBD1, was not tested against the DNA. TRBV21-1 constitutes a pseudogene. CDR3 length: 18 amino acids. The CDR3 DNA follows: TGTGCCAGCAGCAAAGGGACAGGGGGAAATCCCAGCACCGGGGAGCTGTTTTTT. Encoded protein: CASSKGTGGNPSTGELFF.

This chain uses TRBV6-6 with TRBJ1-2, with a weak D call TRBD1 (5 bases). Trimming removed 7 bases at V and 0 bases at J, with 12 bases between. The CDR3 is made up of 14 amino acids. In germline, CDR1 is MNHNY, CDR2 SVGAGI (reference sequence). The CDR3 sequence: CASNEQAANYGYTF. For the CDR3, the DNA is TGTGCCAGCAACGAACAGGCTGCTAACTATGGCTACACCTTC.

The chain combines TRBV2 with TRBJ2-2; 7 bases map to TRBD1. J was trimmed by 6 bases and V by 5 bases; bases with no gene match: 6. From germline, CDR1 is SNHLY and CDR2 FYNNEI. The CDR3 is 14 amino acids. CDR3 coding DNA: TGTGCCAGCAGTCTAAGGGGGCAGGCCGGGGAGCTGTTTTTT. Protein sequence: CASSLRGQAGELFF.

The V and J genes are TRBV6-5 and TRBJ1-2, with TRBD1 matching over 7 bases. The V and J ends lost 6 bases and 3 bases, in that order; junction bases with no gene match: 4. CDR1 is MNHEY and CDR2 is SVGAGI in the germline V gene. This CDR3 has 13 amino acids. The CDR3 loop reads CASRIDRDYGYTF. The CDR3 bases are TGTGCCAGCAGAATAGACAGGGACTATGGCTACACCTTC.

The chain has TRBV4-1 and TRBJ1-4, with D possibly matching TRBD1 (5 bases). CDR3 length equals 15 residues. The V gene lost 1 base and the J gene lost 3 bases, with 9 bases spanning the gap. Looked up from germline, CDR1 is MGHRA and CDR2 is YSYEKL. The DNA for the CDR3 is TGCGCCAGCAGCCAAGTCAGGGTAGCTAATGAAAAACTGTTTTTT. Amino acid sequence: CASSQVRVANEKLFF.

This sequence joins TRBV6-5 and TRBJ2-1, with 12 bases that match TRBD1. V lost 7 bases to trimming and J lost 7 bases; unmatched junction nucleotides: 8. The CDR3 sequence is 15 residues long. The germline gives CDR1 MNHEY, CDR2 SVGAGI. For the CDR3, the DNA is TGTGCCAGCAAGGGACAGGGGGCCGCTAAGAATGAGCAGTTCTTC. It yields the protein CASKGQGAAKNEQFF.

As for this clone: This sample includes further DNA sequences coding for the same CDR3. The chain links TRBV5-1 to TRBJ2-5; the match to TRBD2 covers 8 bases. Unmatched junction bases numbered 6, after V lost 3 bases and J lost 5 bases. This CDR3 comprises 14 residues. Germline V gene data show CDR1 as SGHRS and CDR2 as YFSETQ. In nucleotides, the CDR3 is TGCGCCAGCAGCTCGCCTACTAGCGGTGAGACCCAGTACTTC. Translation: CASSSPTSGETQYF.

The V gene is TRBV6-6, the J gene TRBJ1-3; TRBD1 aligns across 7 bases. Trimming took 5 bases from V and 2 from J; bases not matched to a gene: 12. Germline V gives CDR1 MNHNY, CDR2 SVGAGI (reference sequence). The CDR3 totals 17 residues. CDR3 in DNA: TGTGCCAGCAGTCCAAAACTGAGGGACAGCCCTGGAAACACCATATATTTT. Translated, it gives CASSPKLRDSPGNTIYF.

This chain joins TRBV24-1 and TRBJ1-2; 7 positions agree with TRBD1. V was clipped by 3 bases and J by 3 bases; unmatched bases: 3. The CDR3 totals 14 residues. Germline V gives CDR1 KGHDR, CDR2 SFDVKD. CDR3: CATSDIGTDYGYTF. As DNA, the CDR3 is TGTGCCACCAGTGATATCGGGACAGACTATGGCTACACCTTC.